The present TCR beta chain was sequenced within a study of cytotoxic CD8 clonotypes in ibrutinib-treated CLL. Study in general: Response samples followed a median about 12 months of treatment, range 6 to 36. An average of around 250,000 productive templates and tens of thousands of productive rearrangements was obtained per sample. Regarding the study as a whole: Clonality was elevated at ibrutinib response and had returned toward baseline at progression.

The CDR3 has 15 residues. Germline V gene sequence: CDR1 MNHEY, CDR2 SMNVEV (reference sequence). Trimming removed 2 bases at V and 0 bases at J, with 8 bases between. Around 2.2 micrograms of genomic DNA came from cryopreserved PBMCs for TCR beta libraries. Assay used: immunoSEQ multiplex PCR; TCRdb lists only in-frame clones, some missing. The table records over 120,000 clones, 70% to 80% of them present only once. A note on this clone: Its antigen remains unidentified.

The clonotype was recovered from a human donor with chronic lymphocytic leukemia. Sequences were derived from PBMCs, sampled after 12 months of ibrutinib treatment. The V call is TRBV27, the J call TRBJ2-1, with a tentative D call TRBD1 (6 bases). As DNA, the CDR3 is TGTGCCAGCAGTTTAAGGGGGAGCTCCTACAATGAGCAGTTCTTC. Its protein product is CASSLRGSSYNEQFF.